This T cell receptor (beta chain) was found in a study of control samples from healthy donors and cancer patients. The germline V and J ends were trimmed by 3 bases and 1 base, with 13 bases remaining between them. Germline CDR1 reads DFQATT; CDR2 reads SNEGSKA (reference sequence). There are 15 residues in the CDR3. The table came from immunoSEQ multiplex PCR; TCRdb's copy has only in-frame clones and leaves some out. The sample yields 150,000 or so clones, 93% seen once. The clonotype comes from a man younger than 30 in good health. V gene TRBV20-1 combines with J gene TRBJ1-5; D is unresolved. The sequenced material came from blood. The CDR3 here is CSASYSAMSNQPQHF. DNA for the CDR3: TGCAGTGCTAGTTATTCGGCGATGAGCAATCAGCCCCAGCATTTT.